The clone carrying this TCR beta chain was observed many times. Its specificity is not known. The data are from a study of T cell responses to AZD1222 COVID-19 vaccine. Study-wide background: Analyses pooled second doses at about 4 or about 12 weeks.

Study observations and caveats: The repertoires were collected only after the peak T cell response.

This table comes from immunoSEQ multiplex PCR, and its TCRdb copy is limited to in-frame clones, with some not included. The sample yields approximately 73,000 clones, roughly 89% seen once. Sequencing was performed on peripheral blood, taken on day 0 of AZD1222 vaccination. This clonotype originated in an adult in good health.

CDR3 nucleotides: TGCGCCAGCAGCGCCCCTAGCGGGGGTAATGAGCAGTTCTTC. It is translated as CASSAPSGGNEQFF. The genes are TRBV4-3 and TRBJ2-1, with 10 positions matching TRBD2. The CDR3 covers 14 residues. Losses at the gene ends were 5 bases for V and 7 bases for J; bases not matched to a gene: 5. The V gene's germline CDR1 is LGHNA and CDR2 YSLEER.